This TCR beta chain appears in the sequencing data of a study of cytomegalovirus exposure and HLA in healthy donors (TCRdb year 2017). Background for the entire study: According to an earlier analysis of 550 to 750 of the donors, 150 million to 200 million T cells yielded approximately 120 million unique TCR beta sequences and around 300 Gb of sequence data. Donor age, sex, ethnicity and CMV serostatus were compiled together with the repertoire data. In an earlier analysis of 587 of the donors, high-throughput TCR beta sequencing was used to judge whether each TCR beta V gene segment behaved as functional or pseudogenic. Approximately 300 gigabases of sequencing data and around 90 million unique TCR sequences made up an early release that covered some 640 HLA-typed donors. A later genetic analysis used genome-wide SNP genotypes for about 60% of the roughly 700 donors, treating that subset as a discovery cohort. Typing coverage varied by locus: roughly 629-640 donors for A, B, C, DRB1 and DQB1; under 550 for DQA1; about 590 for DPA1; under 490 for DPB1. HLA typing included class I and class II loci at four-digit resolution. Of the approximately 400 genotyped donors, approximately 80% were placed in the genetic ancestry cluster associated with self-reported Caucasian donors. All discovery cohort repertoires had been generated using a single sequencing platform. A handful of DR-DQ haplotypes were handled as single units for association and clustering because linkage in the cohort was strong. Among about 360 genotyped donors of the cohort, an average of around 240,000 unique TCR beta nucleotide sequences were sequenced per donor, about a sixth of them non-productive. A separate validation cohort of 100 to 150 different subjects was used in addition to the approximately 610-subject first cohort. The study aimed to test whether signatures of past pathogen exposure could be identified by cataloging public T cell receptors. The study used immunosequencing to profile the T cell repertoires of more than 650 subjects and linked those repertoires to cytomegalovirus serostatus. The study combined high-throughput TCR immunosequencing, statistical association of individual TCRs with disease status, and machine learning to predict cytomegalovirus infection status. Rather than using new phenotypic data, the later analysis identified candidate immune exposures from TCR beta sequences and from how often those sequences occurred across donors. A later analysis re-examined previously published TCR beta repertoires from more than 600 donors and added high-resolution HLA genotyping to investigate patterns of TCR occurrence. The paper's findings and limits, for the study overall: According to a later genetic analysis, donors in an Asian-associated ancestry cluster had fewer N-insertions in productive TCRs than the roughly 700-donor mean. A later analysis associated about 18,000 TCR beta sequences with specific HLA alleles at a false discovery rate of 0.05. Broadly in line with IMGT annotations, most TCR beta V segments showed up in productive rearrangements about 87% or about 30% of the time in an earlier analysis of approximately 640 of the donors. A later analysis found that most CMV-associated TCR beta chains appeared HLA-restricted, with HLA associations seemingly driven largely by CMV exposure. Strong co-occurrence of HLA alleles, especially DR and DQ, made assigning TCR associations to individual alleles difficult. This cohort had only TCR beta chains sequenced, and the lack of alpha or paired-chain data limited which features could be detected. A further reported finding was that TCR beta sequences accurately predicted the HLA-A and HLA-B alleles for most subjects in the first cohort. In a later analysis, TCR association rates were found to vary across HLA loci, with the most associated TCRs seen for DRB1 alleles and the fewest for HLA-C alleles. In both the original and validation cohorts, the classifier was reported to diagnose cytomegalovirus status with high specificity and sensitivity. Because some donors lacked HLA typing at each locus, the association tests relied only on the typed subset. Compared with equally common non-associated chains, HLA-associated TCR beta chains in a later analysis were more clonally expanded and had lower generation probabilities. A group of highly shared sequence variants was considered likely to be a technical artifact of the sequencing pipeline. Most TCR sequences were observed very rarely across donors, whereas some public TCRs were present in many individuals. The 87-base-pair reads could not distinguish some IMGT-functional V segments, including TRBV6-2 and TRBV6-3, so those segments were excluded. The study gave a list of 150 to 200 TCR beta chains associated with cytomegalovirus. For the cohort, immune exposure information was limited to CMV serostatus. Linkage disequilibrium might explain the correlated functional status among segregating V segments, but an unknown experimental factor could not be excluded. Roughly uniform sequencing depth across donors was assumed in presence/absence analyses, although this assumption may not hold. The authors suggested that the approach could potentially be extended to other disease states and immunological phenotypes. In vitro tests confirmed that three of the cytomegalovirus-associated TCR beta chains recognize cytomegalovirus antigens. A later analysis reported that several top co-occurrence clusters appeared linked to parvovirus B19, influenza, CMV and Epstein-Barr virus. A later genetic analysis associated a missense DCLRE1C variant with V-gene and J-gene trimming of TCR beta chains, and an independent cohort replicated the association. Because counts were too low, roughly 18 rarely observed V segments, including chromosome 9 orphons, were left out of the earlier analysis of a few hundred of the donors.

The cohort was made up of roughly 670 healthy bone marrow donors. All cohort members were sampled while nominally healthy, although unrecorded immune exposures were likely present. The donor tested CMV seropositive and was one of the 289 seropositive cohort members. Each donor provided a peripheral blood sample, and peripheral blood mononuclear cells were used for TCR beta sequencing. The Qiagen DNeasy Blood Extraction Kit was used to extract genomic DNA from the blood cell samples. Counted from cysteine to phenylalanine, this CDR3 has 15 amino acids. The retained sequence is limited to the CDR3, 45 bases, with the frame set at the first base. Looking up the germline V gene yields CDR1 MNHNS and CDR2 SASEGT. V was cut back by 7 bases and J by 0 bases, leaving a gap of 16 bases between them. As for this clone: Its antigen remains unidentified. Qualities for individual bases were not recorded, and no much larger clone is one base off.

Library preparation was by the immunoSEQ multiplex PCR assay. A mixture of 60 forward primers for TCR Vbeta segments and 13 reverse primers for TCR Jbeta segments was used in the multiplex PCR. A multiplex PCR assay on genomic DNA amplified the CDR3 region of rearranged TCR beta genes. The Illumina HiSeq System was used to sequence the amplified TCR beta libraries as 87-base-pair reads. The authors' analysis ran thus. A later analysis tallied 75 million to 95 million unique TCR beta chains across the roughly 610 repertoires, and about 10 million of those chains were shared by two or more donors. A nearest-neighbor algorithm error-corrected the raw reads and collapsed the reads into unique sequences, merging closely related sequences to remove PCR and sequencing errors. CDR3 sequences were aligned to IMGT reference sequences to assign V, D and J gene segments. For a sequence to be retained, at least a six-nucleotide match to both a V gene segment and a J gene segment was required. Rearrangements were called productive when the CDR3 lacked stop codons and stayed in frame with V and J; all others were non-productive. Following IMGT convention, CDR3 was defined as the stretch from the second conserved V-encoded cysteine up to the conserved J-encoded phenylalanine. The earlier analysis of roughly 590 of the donors excluded any sequence lacking an unambiguous match to a single V gene segment. In an earlier analysis of approximately 590 of the donors, V segments were called functional above 56.7% productive rearrangements and were called segregating when the between-donor standard deviation exceeded 5%. To diagnose cytomegalovirus status from the catalog of TCR beta chain sequences, a statistical classification framework was built. A later analysis assigned V and J genes by comparing TCR nucleotide sequences with IMGT/GENE-DB human TR gene sequences. A later analysis assigned CDR3 sequences and most-parsimonious VDJ recombination scenarios with the TCRdist pipeline. In a later analysis, each TCR beta chain was defined by its CDR3 amino acid sequence together with its V-gene family, and reads without a unique V-gene family were excluded. A later analysis removed roughly 590 highly shared, low-generation-probability nucleotide sequences to deal with suspected cross-contamination and a sequencing artifact. For each public chain, a later analysis derived a clonal expansion index from normalized ranks of inferred template counts within each repertoire. In a later analysis, generation probabilities were computed using a VDJ recombination model fitted to out-of-frame rearrangements, and the results were checked against IGoR. A later analysis scored TCR-TCR, TCR-HLA and TCR-CMV co-occurrence with hypergeometric tests, applying a repertoire-size bias correction to TCR pairs. A later analysis estimated false discovery rates by permuting HLA or CMV assignments 20 times. In a later analysis, co-occurring TCRs were grouped using DBSCAN, with TCRdist sequence similarity added in when clustering inside HLA-allele-positive subsets. Repertoires with fewer than 30,000 or more than 120,000 public chains, plus five repertoires with anomalous nucleotide sharing, were excluded from co-occurrence clustering. TCRdb limited this immuneACCESS table to in-frame rearrangements with V and J called. A share of clones is missing; checked studies link under half to unresolved V genes, and the rest is unexplained. V, J and clone size are taken as reported in that table, and D and trimming were inferred from the DNA itself. Here the sample has over 70,000 clones; 77% occur a single time. Under 3% of the sample lies in the top ten.

The sequence was obtained from a man aged 45-60 years in good health and CMV-seropositive. The chain couples TRBV6-1 to TRBJ2-7; TRBD2 is possibly the D segment (6 matching bases). The material sequenced was PBMCs. DNA sequence: TGTGCCAGCACCGGGGGTCGCCAGTCCTCCTACGAGCAGTACTTC. Its protein product is CASTGGRQSSYEQYF.